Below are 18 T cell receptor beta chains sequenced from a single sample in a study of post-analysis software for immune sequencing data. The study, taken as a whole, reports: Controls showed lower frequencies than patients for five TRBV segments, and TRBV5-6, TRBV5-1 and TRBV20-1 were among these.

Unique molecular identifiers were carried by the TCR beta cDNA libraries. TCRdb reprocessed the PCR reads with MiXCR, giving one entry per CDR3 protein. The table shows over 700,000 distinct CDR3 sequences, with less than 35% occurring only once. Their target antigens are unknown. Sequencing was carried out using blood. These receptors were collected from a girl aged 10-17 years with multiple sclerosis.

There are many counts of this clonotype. The CDR3 sequence is CSVEVSENQPQHF. The CDR3 DNA is TGCAGCGTTGAGGTGTCAGAGAATCAGCCCCAGCATTTT. J is TRBJ1-5 and V is TRBV29-1; D gene unclear. V gave up 3 bases and J gave up 4 bases, with 10 bases separating them. Germline CDR1 and CDR2: SQVTM and ANQGSEA. The length of the CDR3 is 13 residues.

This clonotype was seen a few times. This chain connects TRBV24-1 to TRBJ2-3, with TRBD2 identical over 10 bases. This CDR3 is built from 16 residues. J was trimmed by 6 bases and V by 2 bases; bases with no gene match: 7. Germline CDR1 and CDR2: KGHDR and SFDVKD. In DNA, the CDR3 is TGTGCCACCAGTGATTGGGCTAGCGGGAGTCCGGATACGCAGTATTTT. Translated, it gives CATSDWASGSPDTQYF.

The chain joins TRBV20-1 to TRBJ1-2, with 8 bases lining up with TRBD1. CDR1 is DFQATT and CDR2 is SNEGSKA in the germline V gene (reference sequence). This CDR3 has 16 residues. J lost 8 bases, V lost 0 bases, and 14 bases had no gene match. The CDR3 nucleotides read TGCAGTGCTAGAGATTTGGGCAGGGGGCCTCAAGTGGGCTACACCTTC. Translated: CSARDLGRGPQVGYTF.

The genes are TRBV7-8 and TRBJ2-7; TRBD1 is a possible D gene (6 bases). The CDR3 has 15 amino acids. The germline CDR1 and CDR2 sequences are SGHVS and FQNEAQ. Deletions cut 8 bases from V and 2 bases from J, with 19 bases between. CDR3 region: CASRETGNSPYEQYF. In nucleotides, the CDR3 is TGTGCCAGCCGCGAAACAGGGAATTCACCCTACGAGCAGTACTTC.

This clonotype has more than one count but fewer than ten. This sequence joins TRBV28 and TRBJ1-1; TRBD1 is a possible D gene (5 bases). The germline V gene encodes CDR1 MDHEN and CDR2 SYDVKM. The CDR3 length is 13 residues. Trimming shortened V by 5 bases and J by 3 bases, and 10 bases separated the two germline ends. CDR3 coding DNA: TGTGCCAGCAGTCAGGCAGGGTACACTGAAGCTTTCTTT. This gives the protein CASSQAGYTEAFF.

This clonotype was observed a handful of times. Written as DNA, the CDR3 is TGTGCCAGCAGCTTAGGGGGACAGTCACTGTTGAGGTACACCTTC. Translating gives CASSLGGQSLLRYTF. This rearrangement joins TRBV11-2 to TRBJ1-2, with 7 bases fitting TRBD1. The CDR3 contains 15 residues. Trimming removed 1 base from V and 11 bases from J; junction bases left unmatched: 13. Looked up from germline, CDR1 is SGHAT and CDR2 is FQNNGV.

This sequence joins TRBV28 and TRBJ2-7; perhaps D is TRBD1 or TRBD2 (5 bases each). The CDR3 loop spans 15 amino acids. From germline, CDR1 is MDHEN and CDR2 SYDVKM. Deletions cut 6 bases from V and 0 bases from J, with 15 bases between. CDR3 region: CASSPPGASSYEQYF. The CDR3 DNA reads TGTGCCAGCAGCCCCCCCGGGGCAAGCTCCTACGAGCAGTACTTC.

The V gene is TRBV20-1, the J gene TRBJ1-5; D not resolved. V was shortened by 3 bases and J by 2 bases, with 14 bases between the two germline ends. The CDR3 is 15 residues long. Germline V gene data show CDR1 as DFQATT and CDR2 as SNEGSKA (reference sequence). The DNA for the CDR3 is TGCAGTGCTAGTGGCAGCTCCATGGGCAATCAGCCCCAGCATTTT. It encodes CSASGSSMGNQPQHF.

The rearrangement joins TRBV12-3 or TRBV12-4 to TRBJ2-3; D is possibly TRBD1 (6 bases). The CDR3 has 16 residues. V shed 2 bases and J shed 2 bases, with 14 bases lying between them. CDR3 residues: CASSLMAQGITDTQYF. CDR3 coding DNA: TGTGCCAGCAGTTTAATGGCCCAGGGGATCACAGATACGCAGTATTTT.

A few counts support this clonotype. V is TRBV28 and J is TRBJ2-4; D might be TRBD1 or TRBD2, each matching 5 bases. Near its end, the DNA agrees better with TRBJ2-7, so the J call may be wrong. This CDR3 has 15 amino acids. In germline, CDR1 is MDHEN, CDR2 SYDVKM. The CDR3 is CASSLVPPRGLEQYF. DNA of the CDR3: TGTGCCAGCAGCTTGGTGCCCCCGAGGGGCCTCGAGCAGTACTTC.

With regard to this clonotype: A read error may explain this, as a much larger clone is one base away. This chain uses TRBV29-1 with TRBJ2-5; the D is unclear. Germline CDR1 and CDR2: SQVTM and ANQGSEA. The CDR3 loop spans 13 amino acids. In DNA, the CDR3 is TGCGGCGTTGAAGCCCGGACCTCAGAGACCCAGTACTTC. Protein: CGVEARTSETQYF. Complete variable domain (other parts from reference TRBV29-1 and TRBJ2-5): SAVISQKPSRDICQRGTSLTIQCQVDSQVTMMFWYRQQPGQSLTLIATANQGSEATYESGFVIDKFPISRPNLTFSTLTVSNMSPEDSSIYLCGVEARTSETQYFGPGTRLLVL.

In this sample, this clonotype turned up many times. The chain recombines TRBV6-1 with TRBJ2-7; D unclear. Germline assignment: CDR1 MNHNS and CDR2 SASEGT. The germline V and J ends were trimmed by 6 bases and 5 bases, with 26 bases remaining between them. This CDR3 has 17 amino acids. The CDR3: CASSHPLSGLLGHEQYF. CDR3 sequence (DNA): TGTGCCAGCAGCCACCCCTTAAGTGGCTTACTCGGCCACGAGCAGTACTTC.

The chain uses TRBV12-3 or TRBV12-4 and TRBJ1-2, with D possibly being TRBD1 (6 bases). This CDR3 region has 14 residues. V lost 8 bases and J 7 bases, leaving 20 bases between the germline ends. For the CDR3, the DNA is TGTGCCAGCGGCCTTAAAACAGGGAGGAGTGGCTACACCTTC. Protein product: CASGLKTGRSGYTF.

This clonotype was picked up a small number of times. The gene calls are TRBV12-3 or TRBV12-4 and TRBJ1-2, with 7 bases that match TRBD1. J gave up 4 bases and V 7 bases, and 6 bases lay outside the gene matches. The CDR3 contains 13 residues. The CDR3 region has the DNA TGTGCCAGCACGCAACAGGGGCTCTATGGCTACACCTTC. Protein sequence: CASTQQGLYGYTF.

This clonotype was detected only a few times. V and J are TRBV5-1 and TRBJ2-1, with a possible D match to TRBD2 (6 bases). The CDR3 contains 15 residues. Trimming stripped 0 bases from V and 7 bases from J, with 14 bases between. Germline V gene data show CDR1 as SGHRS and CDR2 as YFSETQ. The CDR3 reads CASSLGGETLNEQFF. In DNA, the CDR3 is TGCGCCAGCAGCTTGGGCGGGGAAACTTTGAATGAGCAGTTCTTC.

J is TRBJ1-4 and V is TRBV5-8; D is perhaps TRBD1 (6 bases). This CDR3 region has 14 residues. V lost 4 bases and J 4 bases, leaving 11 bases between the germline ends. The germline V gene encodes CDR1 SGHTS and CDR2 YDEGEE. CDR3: CASSPGQHNEKLFF. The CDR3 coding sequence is TGTGCCAGCAGCCCTGGACAGCATAATGAAAAACTGTTTTTT.

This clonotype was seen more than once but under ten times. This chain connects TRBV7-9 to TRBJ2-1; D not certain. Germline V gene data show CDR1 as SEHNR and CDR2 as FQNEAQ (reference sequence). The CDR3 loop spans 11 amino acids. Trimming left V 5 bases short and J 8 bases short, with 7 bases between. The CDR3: CASSLIHEQFF. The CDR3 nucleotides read TGTGCCAGCAGCCTCATACATGAGCAGTTCTTC.

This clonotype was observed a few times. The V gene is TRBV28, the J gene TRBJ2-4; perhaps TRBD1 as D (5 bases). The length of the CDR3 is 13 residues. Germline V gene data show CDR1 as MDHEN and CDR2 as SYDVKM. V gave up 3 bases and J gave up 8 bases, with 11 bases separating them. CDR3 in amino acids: CASSFQGLDIQYF. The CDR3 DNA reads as TGTGCCAGCAGTTTCCAGGGATTGGACATTCAGTACTTC.